These 24 T cell receptor beta chains were all obtained from the same sample, sequenced in a study of shared clonotypes between healthy human individuals. Method: immunoSEQ multiplex PCR; TCRdb's copy keeps in-frame clones and lacks some. Of over 2 million clones in the sample, over 85% were seen once. Sequenced material: naive CD4+ T cells sorted from blood. Subset in this sample: CD45RA+ positively selected. These receptor sequences come from a man between 18 and 29 years old in good health.

This sequence joins TRBV2 and TRBJ1-5; 7 nucleotides agree with TRBD1. There are 13 residues in the CDR3. From germline, CDR1 is SNHLY and CDR2 FYNNEI. Trimming removed 7 bases from V and 7 bases from J; junction bases left unmatched: 7. The CDR3 sequence is CASTTGQIQPQHF. Here the CDR3 DNA reads TGTGCCAGCACCACGGGACAGATCCAGCCCCAGCATTTT.

This clone appeared a single time. The chain recombines TRBV19 with TRBJ1-3; D is unresolved. In germline, CDR1 is LNHDA, CDR2 SQIVND (reference sequence). The ends were cut back, 6 bases at V and 2 bases at J, with 8 bases in the middle. The CDR3 is 13 amino acids. For the CDR3, the DNA is TGTGCCAGTAGCCTCCAACCTGGAAACACCATATATTTT. It specifies CASSLQPGNTIYF.

This sequence joins TRBV6-6 and TRBJ2-1; no clear D gene. This CDR3 comprises 13 residues. V was clipped by 2 bases and J by 5 bases, with 7 bases between them. Per germline, CDR1 MNHNY and CDR2 SVGAGI (reference sequence). CDR3 in amino acids: CASSYTGDNEQFF. DNA for the CDR3: TGTGCCAGCAGTTACACCGGCGACAATGAGCAGTTCTTC.

The V and J genes are TRBV6-5 and TRBJ2-7, with a tentative D call TRBD1 (6 bases). The CDR3 loop spans 14 amino acids. CDR1 and CDR2 (germline): MNHEY, SVGAGI. Trimming removed 6 bases at V and 1 base at J, with 13 bases between. CDR3 protein: CASRPRQDSYEQYF. In DNA form, the CDR3 reads TGTGCCAGCAGGCCTAGACAGGATTCCTACGAGCAGTACTTC.

Regarding this clone: Other DNA sequences within the sample encode an identical CDR3. The J gene is TRBJ2-1, the V gene TRBV5-1; 11 nucleotides align to TRBD2. Germline assignment: CDR1 SGHRS and CDR2 YFSETQ. Trimming cost V 4 bases and J 2 bases; bases outside gene matches: 2. This CDR3 is 15 amino acids long. The CDR3 region is CASSPTSGTYNEQFF. The CDR3 DNA reads as TGCGCCAGCAGCCCGACTAGCGGGACCTACAATGAGCAGTTCTTC.

The V and J genes are TRBV28 and TRBJ2-5; 8 nucleotides match TRBD2. The V gene end was trimmed by 7 bases and the J gene end by 5 bases; junction bases not matched to a gene: 9. This CDR3 spans 14 amino acids. The germline CDR1 and CDR2 sequences are MDHEN and SYDVKM. The CDR3: CASNGLAGLETQYF. DNA for the CDR3: TGTGCCAGCAACGGGCTAGCGGGTTTGGAGACCCAGTACTTC.

This clone appeared a single time. The chain combines TRBV18 with TRBJ1-2; D remains ambiguous. Per germline, CDR1 KGHSH and CDR2 LQKENI. The CDR3 runs 14 residues. The germline V and J ends were trimmed by 0 bases and 4 bases, with 9 bases remaining between them. For the CDR3, the DNA is TGTGCCAGCTCACCACCGGAACGGATCTATGGCTACACCTTC. This gives the protein CASSPPERIYGYTF.

The J gene is TRBJ1-5, the V gene TRBV30, with TRBD1 matching over 10 bases. The CDR3 contains 15 residues. Germline V gene sequence: CDR1 GTSNPN, CDR2 SVGIG (reference sequence). V shed 2 bases and J 5 bases; nucleotides not matched to a gene: 6. In DNA, the CDR3 is TGTGCCTGGAGTATGAGGGGGACAGGGGATCAGCCCCAGCATTTT. Translated, it gives CAWSMRGTGDQPQHF. Using reference TRBV30 and TRBJ1-5 for the parts outside the CDR3, the full variable domain is SQTIHQWPATLVQPVGSPLSLECTVEGTSNPNLYWYRQAAGRGLQLLFYSVGIGQISSEVPQNLSASRPQDRQFILSSKKLLLSDSGFYLCAWSMRGTGDQPQHFGDGTRLSIL.

The gene calls are TRBV11-2 and TRBJ2-3; TRBD1 agrees at 7 bases. The germline V gene encodes CDR1 SGHAT and CDR2 FQNNGV. The CDR3 spans 16 residues. Losses at the gene ends were 3 bases for V and 3 bases for J; bases not matched to a gene: 9. CDR3 protein: CASSFSGGFGTDTQYF. The CDR3 DNA reads as TGTGCCAGCAGCTTTTCAGGGGGATTCGGGACAGATACGCAGTATTTT.

The V call is TRBV5-4, the J call TRBJ1-4, with D tentatively TRBD1 (5 bases). The V end lost 4 bases, the J end lost 5 bases, and 12 bases lay between the germline ends. There are 14 residues in the CDR3. From germline, CDR1 is SGHNT and CDR2 YYREEE (reference sequence). The DNA of the CDR3 is TGTGCCAGCAGCCCCGGGGGGGGAAATGAAAAACTGTTTTTT. This encodes CASSPGGGNEKLFF. Variable domain in full (rest from reference TRBV5-4 and TRBJ1-4): ETGVTQSPTHLIKTRGQQVTLRCSSQSGHNTVSWYQQALGQGPQFIFQYYREEENGRGNFPPRFSGLQFPNYSSELNVNALELDDSALYLCASSPGGGNEKLFFGSGTQLSVL.

As for this clone: The sample contains more than one DNA sequence encoding this CDR3. The chain has TRBV11-2 and TRBJ1-1; 8 bases line up with TRBD1. Germline trimming cut 3 bases from V and 2 bases from J; bases unmatched to any gene: 2. Germline-derived CDR1 and CDR2 are SGHAT and FQNNGV. The length of the CDR3 is 14 residues. CDR3 region: CASSFQGANTEAFF. In nucleotides, the CDR3 is TGTGCCAGCAGCTTCCAGGGGGCCAACACTGAAGCTTTCTTT.

The CDR3 protein is CAISLTGTDQPQHF. CDR3 nucleotides: TGTGCCATCAGCCTGACAGGGACTGATCAGCCCCAGCATTTT. V gene TRBV10-3 combines with J gene TRBJ1-5, with TRBD1 matching 7 bases. V lost 6 bases, J lost 5 bases, and 7 bases stayed unmatched. The length of the CDR3 is 14 residues. The germline gives CDR1 ENHRY, CDR2 SYGVKD.

V is TRBV6-5 and J is TRBJ2-2; D may be TRBD1 (5 bases). Per the germline V gene, CDR1 is MNHEY and CDR2 is SVGAGI. V lost 2 bases and J lost 4, with 14 bases in between. The CDR3 covers 16 residues. The CDR3 bases are TGTGCCAGCAGTTACGTTGGGGCGGCACCCACCGGGGAGCTGTTTTTT. As protein: CASSYVGAAPTGELFF.

The sample holds one count of this clone. The V call is TRBV19, the J call TRBJ2-7, with unresolved D. Germline values: CDR1 LNHDA, CDR2 SQIVND (reference sequence). This CDR3 is 13 amino acids long. Trimming left V 5 bases short and J 0 bases short, with 8 bases between. This chain's CDR3 is CASSPVPSYEQYF. CDR3 bases: TGTGCCAGTAGTCCAGTCCCCTCCTACGAGCAGTACTTC.

The V call is TRBV6-6, the J call TRBJ2-5; TRBD1 might be the D (6 bases). The V gene's germline CDR1 is MNHNY and CDR2 SVGAGI (reference sequence). The CDR3 has 13 residues. The V end lost 6 bases, the J end lost 5 bases, and 13 bases lay between the germline ends. The CDR3 coding sequence is TGTGCCAGCAGACCCCACCAGGGGGAGACCCAGTACTTC. Residues: CASRPHQGETQYF.

CDR3 sequence (DNA): TGTGCCAGCAGCTTGGAATTCAGGGGGAACACTGAAGCTTTCTTT. Translation gives CASSLEFRGNTEAFF. This chain joins TRBV5-6 and TRBJ1-1; D perhaps matches TRBD1 (6 bases). The CDR3 totals 15 residues. V lost 0 bases, J lost 1 base, and 10 bases lay in between. CDR1 SGHDT and CDR2 YYEEEE come from the germline V gene.

This rearrangement joins TRBV7-9 to TRBJ1-6; no clear D gene. V was shortened by 1 base and J by 0 bases, with 4 bases between the two germline ends. Germline V gene data show CDR1 as SEHNR and CDR2 as FQNEAQ (reference sequence). This CDR3 spans 15 amino acids. CDR3 in DNA: TGTGCCAGCAGCTTAGGGGTCTCCTATAATTCACCCCTCCACTTT. Protein product: CASSLGVSYNSPLHF.

This clone has just a few counts. The chain recombines TRBV5-1 with TRBJ1-5; D call uncertain. The CDR3 consists of 13 residues. The V end lost 0 bases, the J end lost 0 bases, and 1 base lay between the germline ends. Looked up from germline, CDR1 is SGHRS and CDR2 is YFSETQ. The CDR3 nucleotides are TGCGCCAGCAGCTTGGTTAGCAATCAGCCCCAGCATTTT. Its translation: CASSLVSNQPQHF.

V is TRBV27 and J is TRBJ2-2; D is ambiguous. Germline V gives CDR1 MNHEY, CDR2 SMNVEV (reference sequence). The CDR3 loop spans 11 amino acids. V lost 6 bases and J 7 bases, leaving 6 bases between the germline ends. This CDR3 is CASSSRGELFF. In DNA form, the CDR3 reads TGTGCCAGCAGCTCCCGCGGGGAGCTGTTTTTT.

The chain combines TRBV4-1 with TRBJ2-3, with TRBD2 matching over 7 bases. V shed 5 bases and J 0 bases; nucleotides not matched to a gene: 11. Germline values: CDR1 MGHRA, CDR2 YSYEKL. CDR3 length equals 17 residues. CDR3 loop: CASSGGGGLSSTDTQYF. Written as DNA, the CDR3 is TGCGCCAGCAGCGGCGGCGGGGGACTATCTAGCACAGATACGCAGTATTTT.

The V and J genes are TRBV6-1 and TRBJ2-7; no firm D call. Looked up from germline, CDR1 is MNHNS and CDR2 is SASEGT. V lost 1 base to trimming and J lost 0 bases, with 10 bases between them. There are 15 residues in the CDR3. The CDR3 coding sequence is TGTGCCAGCAGTGAAGGAGGAGTCACCTCCTACGAGCAGTACTTC. Amino acids: CASSEGGVTSYEQYF.

The V call is TRBV7-2, the J call TRBJ2-5; the match to TRBD2 covers 7 bases. The V segment lost 2 bases and the J segment 4 bases; nucleotides outside the gene matches: 10. This CDR3 is built from 16 residues. The germline V gene encodes CDR1 SGHTA and CDR2 FQGNSA. The DNA for the CDR3 is TGTGCCAGCAGCTTAAGCGGGGCGGGAGTCGGAGAGACCCAGTACTTC. Amino acids: CASSLSGAGVGETQYF.

The chain links TRBV18 to TRBJ1-1; D gene uncertain. The CDR3 consists of 13 residues. Trimming took 2 bases from V and 3 from J, leaving 7 bases between them. Germline CDR1 is KGHSH and CDR2 is LQKENI. The CDR3: CASSPMTDTEAFF. The CDR3 DNA follows: TGTGCCAGCTCACCAATGACGGACACTGAAGCTTTCTTT.

The rearrangement links TRBV25-1 to TRBJ2-3; TRBD1 might be the D (6 bases). Germline CDR1 reads MGHDK; CDR2 reads SYGVNS. CDR3 size: 14 residues. V was clipped by 8 bases and J by 0 bases, with 12 bases between them. For the CDR3, the DNA is TGTGCCAGCGGACGGACAGTTAGCACAGATACGCAGTATTTT. Residues: CASGRTVSTDTQYF.